The clone carrying this T cell receptor (beta chain) was detected a few times. These data belong to a study of blood T cell repertoires in COVID-19. Study details: Sources were T cells, B-cell-depleted T cells, or PBMCs; the material itself was cDNA or gDNA.

Study processing details: Estimated nucleated cell counts came from reference gene primer amplification. The protocol was immunoSEQ multiplex PCR, while the TCRdb copy is restricted to in-frame clones and leaves out a portion. V and J calls plus clone size are reproduced from that table; the DNA served to infer D and trimming. The sample lists 200,000 to 250,000 clones; 70% to 85% were seen once. CDR1 and CDR2 from the germline V gene are SGHNT and YENEEA. Trimming cost V 4 bases and J 3 bases, with 9 bases left between them. CDR3 size: 13 residues. Enrolment of Seattle patients took place during active infection, and they were followed longitudinally.

The V call is TRBV11-3, the J call TRBJ1-1; D call uncertain. Sequenced: peripheral blood. This TCR was sampled from a woman of 80 years or more with COVID-19, enrolled during active disease. CDR3 DNA: TGTGCCAGCAGCTCCGGCGGAGACACTGAAGCTTTCTTT. Translating it yields CASSSGGDTEAFF.